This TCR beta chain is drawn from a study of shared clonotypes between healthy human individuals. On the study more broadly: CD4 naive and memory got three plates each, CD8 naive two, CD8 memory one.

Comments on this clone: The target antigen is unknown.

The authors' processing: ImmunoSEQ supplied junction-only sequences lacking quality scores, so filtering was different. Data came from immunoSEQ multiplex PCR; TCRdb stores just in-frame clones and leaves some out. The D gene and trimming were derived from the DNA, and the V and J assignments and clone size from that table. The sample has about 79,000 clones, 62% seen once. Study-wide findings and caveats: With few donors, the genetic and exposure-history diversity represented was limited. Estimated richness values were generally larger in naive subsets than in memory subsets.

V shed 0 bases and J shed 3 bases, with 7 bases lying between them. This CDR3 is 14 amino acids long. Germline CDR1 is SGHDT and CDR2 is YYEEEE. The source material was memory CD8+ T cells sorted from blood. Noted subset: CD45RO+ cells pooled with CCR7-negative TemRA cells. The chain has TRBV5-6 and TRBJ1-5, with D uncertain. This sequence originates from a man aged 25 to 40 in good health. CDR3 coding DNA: TGTGCCAGCAGCTTGGGTCAGACCAATCAGCCCCAGCATTTT. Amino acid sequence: CASSLGQTNQPQHF.